A single sample is the source of the 20 T cell receptor beta chains below, sequenced in a study of Ad26.COV2.S vaccination and SARS-CoV-2 variants. Treatment here: about 20 received Ad26.COV2.S at low or high dose, single or two shots; roughly five received placebo; per-sample allocation not given. Repertoires come from day 63 after the first vaccine or placebo injection. Here immunoSEQ multiplex PCR was the method, and the copy in TCRdb shows in-frame clones only, minus some. Of about 350,000 clones detected, roughly nine tenths appear once; the ten largest clones hold about 6.4%. Material: peripheral blood, obtained in a trial of Ad26.COV2.S vaccine versus placebo. The receptors come from a person between 18 and 65 years old who received the Ad26.COV2.S COVID-19 vaccine or a placebo.

The genes are TRBV5-1 and TRBJ2-1, with a tentative D call TRBD1 (6 bases). The CDR3 loop spans 15 amino acids. Germline V gene sequence: CDR1 SGHRS, CDR2 YFSETQ. Trimming removed 0 bases from V and 2 bases from J, with 9 bases in between. Written as DNA, the CDR3 is TGCGCCAGCAGCTTGGAGGGGGTTCCCTACAATGAGCAGTTCTTC. It specifies CASSLEGVPYNEQFF. Based on the CDR3 plus reference TRBV5-1 and TRBJ2-1, the full variable domain is KAGVTQTPRYLIKTRGQQVTLSCSPISGHRSVSWYQQTPGQGLQFLFEYFSETQRNKGNFPGRFSGRQFSNSRSEMNVSTLELGDSALYLCASSLEGVPYNEQFFGPGTRLTVL.

The chain recombines TRBV5-1 with TRBJ2-6; D ambiguous. Germline V gene sequence: CDR1 SGHRS, CDR2 YFSETQ. Trimming removed 0 bases from V and 2 bases from J, with 6 bases in between. This CDR3 is 15 amino acids long. The CDR3 sequence is CASSLDVTGANVLTF. For the CDR3, the DNA is TGCGCCAGCAGCTTGGACGTTACTGGGGCCAACGTCCTGACTTTC.

The genes are TRBV7-2 and TRBJ1-5; D ambiguous. Deletions cut 4 bases from V and 5 bases from J, with 15 bases between. Germline CDR1 SGHTA, CDR2 FQGNSA. This CDR3 region has 15 residues. The CDR3: CASSWADENHQPQHF. The CDR3 nucleotides read TGTGCCAGCAGCTGGGCAGACGAAAACCATCAGCCCCAGCATTTT.

The chain is built from TRBV6-2 or TRBV6-3 and TRBJ2-7, with TRBD1 matching 12 bases. This CDR3 is built from 16 residues. The germline V gene encodes CDR1 MNHEY and CDR2 SVGEGT. J gave up 6 bases and V 4 bases, and 10 bases lay outside the gene matches. CDR3 nucleotide sequence: TGTGCCAGCAGTTCCGGGACAGGGGGCTTCGGAGGCGAGCAGTACTTC. Translation gives CASSSGTGGFGGEQYF.

The chain carries TRBV18 and TRBJ1-6; D uncertain. Trimming cost V 6 bases and J 8 bases, with 11 bases left between them. Germline CDR1 is KGHSH and CDR2 is LQKENI. The CDR3 extends over 13 amino acids. The CDR3 DNA sequence: TGTGCCAGCTCCCCAACACTGGATTCACCCCTCCACTTT. Translated, it gives CASSPTLDSPLHF.

The chain carries TRBV9 and TRBJ2-6, with D unclear. Germline CDR1 SGDLS, CDR2 YYNGEE. The CDR3 runs 17 residues. V was clipped by 0 bases and J by 1 base, with 11 bases between them. The CDR3 loop reads CASSVEGYFSGANVLTF. CDR3 in DNA: TGTGCCAGCAGCGTAGAAGGTTACTTTTCTGGGGCCAACGTCCTGACTTTC.

This clone appeared once. This chain joins TRBV27 and TRBJ1-5; D not resolved. Germline loops: CDR1 MNHEY, CDR2 SMNVEV (reference sequence). The ends were cut back, 6 bases at V and 0 bases at J, with 12 bases in the middle. This CDR3 is built from 15 residues. For the CDR3, the DNA is TGTGCCAGCAGGGGTCTCCGCCATAGCAATCAGCCCCAGCATTTT. This encodes CASRGLRHSNQPQHF.

The chain combines TRBV19 with TRBJ1-5; D call uncertain. V was shortened by 5 bases and J by 3 bases, with 8 bases between the two germline ends. The germline V gene has CDR1 LNHDA and CDR2 SQIVND (reference sequence). The CDR3 has 13 amino acids. Here the CDR3 DNA reads TGTGCCAGTAGTTTCGGGTCCAATCAGCCCCAGCATTTT. Amino acids: CASSFGSNQPQHF.

The genes are TRBV5-1 and TRBJ2-1, with TRBD2 as a possible D gene (5 bases). This CDR3 spans 14 amino acids. Germline values: CDR1 SGHRS, CDR2 YFSETQ. V lost 4 bases, J lost 4 bases, and 12 bases lay in between. In nucleotides, the CDR3 is TGCGCCAGCAGCCGACCGGGAAAGTACAATGAGCAGTTCTTC. Translation: CASSRPGKYNEQFF.

V and J are TRBV15 and TRBJ1-1; D not resolved. Per the germline V gene, CDR1 is LNHNV and CDR2 is YYDKDF (reference sequence). The CDR3 extends over 14 amino acids. V lost 7 bases, J lost 9 bases, and 21 bases lay in between. The CDR3 nucleotides read TGTGCCACCAAGGGAGAAGCGACGCGCGGTAAAGCTTTCTTT. Translating it yields CATKGEATRGKAFF.

V usage is TRBV2 and J usage is TRBJ2-7; TRBD1 matches 9 bases. Germline assignment: CDR1 SNHLY and CDR2 FYNNEI. The CDR3 sequence is 14 residues long. Trimming at V came to 7 bases and at J to 4 bases, leaving 8 bases not matched to a gene. As DNA, the CDR3 is TGTGCCAGCACCCGGGACAGGGTTATGTACGAGCAGTACTTC. Translating gives CASTRDRVMYEQYF.

The genes are TRBV6-5 and TRBJ1-2, with no clear D. This CDR3 contains 13 residues. CDR1 is MNHEY, CDR2 SVGAGI, per germline. V gave up 4 bases and J gave up 4 bases, with 10 bases separating them. CDR3 sequence: CASSSGSPYGYTF. CDR3 bases: TGTGCCAGCAGTTCCGGCAGTCCCTATGGCTACACCTTC.

The V gene is TRBV12-3 or TRBV12-4, the J gene TRBJ1-1; a weak D match, TRBD1 (5 bases). The CDR3 length is 13 residues. Trimming took off 4 bases at V and 1 base at J, with 7 bases between the two ends. The CDR3: CASSWGQNTEAFF. Written as DNA, the CDR3 is TGTGCCAGCAGTTGGGGCCAGAACACTGAAGCTTTCTTT.

The chain carries TRBV30 and TRBJ2-2; D possibly matches TRBD1 or TRBD2 (5 bases each). Germline CDR1 reads GTSNPN; CDR2 reads SVGIG (reference sequence). V dropped 8 bases and J dropped 0 bases, with 16 bases sitting between them. CDR3 size: 15 residues. The CDR3 nucleotides read TGTGCCCGGATTTCGGGACCTACGAACACCGGGGAGCTGTTTTTT. This translates into CARISGPTNTGELFF.

This clone was seen repeatedly, ten times or more. The chain joins TRBV5-4 to TRBJ2-1; 11 nucleotides line up with TRBD2. In germline, CDR1 is SGHNT, CDR2 YYREEE (reference sequence). V trimming: 0 bases; J trimming: 6 bases; junction bases outside the gene matches: 8. The CDR3 extends over 17 amino acids. The CDR3 region has the DNA TGTGCCAGCAGCTTGGCCCCGACTAGCGGGATTCTCAATGAGCAGTTCTTC. Its translation: CASSLAPTSGILNEQFF.

This clone has ten or more counts. V and J are TRBV3-1 (or the pseudogene TRBV3-2) and TRBJ1-1; maybe TRBD1 (6 bases). The CDR3 extends over 16 amino acids. In germline, CDR1 is LGHDT, CDR2 YNNKEL (reference sequence). V lost 0 bases and J 4 bases, leaving 15 bases between the germline ends. The CDR3 coding sequence is TGTGCCAGCAGCCAAGATCTGGGGGCCCTGGGCACTGAAGCTTTCTTT. Its protein product is CASSQDLGALGTEAFF.

The chain recombines TRBV15 with TRBJ2-5; 10 bases are shared with TRBD1. This CDR3 has 16 residues. The germline gives CDR1 LNHNV, CDR2 YYDKDF (reference sequence). V was clipped by 1 base and J by 5 bases; unmatched bases: 7. The CDR3 region is CATSRGDRGLSETQYF. Here the CDR3 DNA reads TGTGCCACCAGCAGAGGGGACAGGGGTTTATCGGAGACCCAGTACTTC.

The chain recombines TRBV3-1 (or the pseudogene TRBV3-2) with TRBJ2-7, with D possibly TRBD1 on 6 matching bases. Trimming pared 3 bases from V and 5 bases from J, leaving 11 bases between. The CDR3 extends over 13 amino acids. Germline CDR1 reads LGHDT; CDR2 reads YNNKEL (reference sequence). The CDR3 nucleotides are TGTGCCAGCAGCCATCTCGACAGGAACGAGCAGTACTTC. Translation gives CASSHLDRNEQYF.

The chain combines TRBV6-5 with TRBJ1-4; possibly TRBD1 for D (6 bases). The CDR3 runs to 15 residues. The germline V and J ends were trimmed by 5 bases and 13 bases, with 23 bases remaining between them. Germline values: CDR1 MNHEY, CDR2 SVGAGI. CDR3 nucleotide sequence: TGTGCCAGCAGTAAAATGGGCCACAGGGCTTCAAGACTGTTTTTT. This gives the protein CASSKMGHRASRLFF.

The chain combines TRBV6-5 with TRBJ2-7; 7 bases map to TRBD2. The junction had 10 bases not matched to a gene; V was cut back by 7 bases and J by 4 bases. The CDR3 contains 14 residues. Germline loops: CDR1 MNHEY, CDR2 SVGAGI. CDR3 DNA: TGTGCCAGCATGCGAGGTGGGGGGGATTACGAGCAGTACTTC. As protein: CASMRGGGDYEQYF.